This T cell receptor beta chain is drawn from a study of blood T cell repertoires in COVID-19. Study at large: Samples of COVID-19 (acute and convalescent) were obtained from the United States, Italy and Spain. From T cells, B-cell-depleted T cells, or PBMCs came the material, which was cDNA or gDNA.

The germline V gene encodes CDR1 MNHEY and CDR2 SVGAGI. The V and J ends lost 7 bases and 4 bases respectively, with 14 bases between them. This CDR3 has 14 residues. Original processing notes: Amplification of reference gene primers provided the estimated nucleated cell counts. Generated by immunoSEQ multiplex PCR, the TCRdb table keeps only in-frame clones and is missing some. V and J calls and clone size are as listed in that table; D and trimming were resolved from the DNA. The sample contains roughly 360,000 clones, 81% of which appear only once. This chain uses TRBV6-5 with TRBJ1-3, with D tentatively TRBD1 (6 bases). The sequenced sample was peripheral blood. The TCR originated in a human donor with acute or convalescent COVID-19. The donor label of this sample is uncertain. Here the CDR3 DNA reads TGTGCCAGCACTGTAACTGGACAGGGAAACACCATATATTTT. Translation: CASTVTGQGNTIYF.